The following is a T cell receptor beta chain sequence with its context. Its target is not known. Looked up from germline, CDR1 is SGHKS and CDR2 is YYEKEE (reference sequence). The CDR3 is 16 residues long. Germline trimming cut 2 bases from V and 1 base from J; bases unmatched to any gene: 4. The data originate from a study of OX40 agonist ivuxolimab in advanced cancers. At the level of the study: An anti-OX40 (CD134) antibody with agonistic activity, ivuxolimab, was administered to patients. Study-wide results and limits: Clonal expansion from baseline to week 6 occurred in both CD4+ and CD8+ T cells.

Sequencing was performed with immunoSEQ multiplex PCR; in TCRdb, only in-frame clones are kept and a portion is missing. Of about 89,000 clones in the sample, about 88% were seen once. This TCR came from an adult with an advanced solid tumor such as melanoma, head and neck, liver or kidney cancer. The chain uses TRBV5-5 and TRBJ1-5, with 9 bases aligning to TRBD1. The source material was CD4+ or CD8+ T cells sorted from blood, sampled in a trial of the OX40 agonist ivuxolimab. In DNA form, the CDR3 reads TGTGCCAGCAGCTTAGGACAGGGGACGAGCAATCAGCCCCAGCATTTT. Its protein product is CASSLGQGTSNQPQHF.